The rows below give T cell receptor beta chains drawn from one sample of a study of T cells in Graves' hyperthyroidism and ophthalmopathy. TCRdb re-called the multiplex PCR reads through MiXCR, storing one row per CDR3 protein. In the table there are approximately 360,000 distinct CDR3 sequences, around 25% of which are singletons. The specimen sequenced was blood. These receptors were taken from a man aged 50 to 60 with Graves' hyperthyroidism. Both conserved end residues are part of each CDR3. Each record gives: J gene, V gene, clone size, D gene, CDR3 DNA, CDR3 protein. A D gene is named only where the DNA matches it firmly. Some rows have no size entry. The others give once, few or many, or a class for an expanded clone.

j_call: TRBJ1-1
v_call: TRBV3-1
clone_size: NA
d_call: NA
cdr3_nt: TGTGCCAGCAGCCAAGTCGCTCACACTGAAGCTTTCTTT
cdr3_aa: CASSQVAHTEAFF

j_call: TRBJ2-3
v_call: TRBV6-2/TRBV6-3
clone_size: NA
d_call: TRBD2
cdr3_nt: TGTGCCAGCACCTGGACTAGCGGGAGCACAGATACGCAGTATTTT
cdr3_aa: CASTWTSGSTDTQYF

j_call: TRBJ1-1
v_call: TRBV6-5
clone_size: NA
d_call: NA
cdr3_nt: TGTGCCAGCAGTTACTTCCCAGATGGGAACACTGAAGCTTTCTTT
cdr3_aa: CASSYFPDGNTEAFF

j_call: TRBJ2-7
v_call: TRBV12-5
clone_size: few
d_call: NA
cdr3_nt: TGTGCTAGTGGGGAATGGGACGAGCAGTACTTC
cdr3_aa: CASGEWDEQYF

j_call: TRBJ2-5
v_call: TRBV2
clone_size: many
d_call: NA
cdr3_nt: TGTGCCAGCAGTGACAGGGTAGGCCAAGAGACCCAGTACTTC
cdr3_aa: CASSDRVGQETQYF

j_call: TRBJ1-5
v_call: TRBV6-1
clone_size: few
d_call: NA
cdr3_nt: TGTGCCAGCAGTGAATTAGGGTATCAGCCCCAGCATTTT
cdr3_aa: CASSELGYQPQHF

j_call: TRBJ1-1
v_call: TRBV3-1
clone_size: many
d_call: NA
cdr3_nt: TGTGCCAGCAGCCAAGAGGGCGGTGGAGCTTTCTTT
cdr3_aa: CASSQEGGGAFF

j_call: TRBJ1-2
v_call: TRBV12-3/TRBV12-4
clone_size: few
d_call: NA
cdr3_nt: TGTGCCAGCAGCCCCGCAGGGGTTCGTGGCTACACCTTC
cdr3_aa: CASSPAGVRGYTF

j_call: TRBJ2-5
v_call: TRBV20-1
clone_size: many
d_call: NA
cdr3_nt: TGCAGTGCTGTGCCTGATCAAGAGACCCAGTACTTC
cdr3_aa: CSAVPDQETQYF

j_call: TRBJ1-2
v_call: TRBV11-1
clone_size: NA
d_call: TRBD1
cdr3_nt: TGTGCCAGCAGACTTCCGGGACAGCCTTATAACTATGGCTACACCTTC
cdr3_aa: CASRLPGQPYNYGYTF

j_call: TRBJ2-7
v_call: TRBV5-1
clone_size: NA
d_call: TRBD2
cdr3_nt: TGCGCCAGCAGCTTGGGGATGATAGCGGGGTCTTCCTACGAGCGGTACTTC
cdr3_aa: CASSLGMIAGSSYERYF

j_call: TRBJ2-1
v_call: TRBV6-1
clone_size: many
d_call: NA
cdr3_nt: TGTGCCAGCACACCCACCGGGACCTACAATGAGCAGTTCTTC
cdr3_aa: CASTPTGTYNEQFF

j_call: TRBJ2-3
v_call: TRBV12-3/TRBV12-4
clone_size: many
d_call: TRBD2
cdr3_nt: TGTGCCAGCAGTAGCGGGAGCCCAGATACGCAGTATTTT
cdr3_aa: CASSSGSPDTQYF

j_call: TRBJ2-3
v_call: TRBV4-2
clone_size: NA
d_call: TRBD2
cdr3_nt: TGTGCCAGCAGCTCCCTAGCGGGAGGGCTGGTCGCAGATACGCAGTATTTT
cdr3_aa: CASSSLAGGLVADTQYF

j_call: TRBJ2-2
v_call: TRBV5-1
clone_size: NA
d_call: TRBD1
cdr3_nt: TGCGCCAGCAGCTTGGCGGGGACAGTAAACACCGGGGAGCTGTTTTTT
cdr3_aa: CASSLAGTVNTGELFF

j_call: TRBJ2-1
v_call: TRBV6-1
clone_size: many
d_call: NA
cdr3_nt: TGTGCCAGCAGGGCCTACCTGCCGGAGCAGTTCTTC
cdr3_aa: CASRAYLPEQFF

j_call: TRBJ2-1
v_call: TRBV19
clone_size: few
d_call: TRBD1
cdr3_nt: TGTGCCAGTAGCCTTCAGGGGGTTAATGGGTACAATGAGCAGTTCTTC
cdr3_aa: CASSLQGVNGYNEQFF

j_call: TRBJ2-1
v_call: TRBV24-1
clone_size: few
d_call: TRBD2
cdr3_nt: TGTGCCACCAGTGATTTGGGACTAGCGGGAGCCCATGAGCAGTTCTTC
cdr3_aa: CATSDLGLAGAHEQFF

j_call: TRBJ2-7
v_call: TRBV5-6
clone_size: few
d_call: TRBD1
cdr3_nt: TGTGCCAGCAGCTTGGTAGGGGACAGGGATACCTACGAGCAGTACTTC
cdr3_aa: CASSLVGDRDTYEQYF

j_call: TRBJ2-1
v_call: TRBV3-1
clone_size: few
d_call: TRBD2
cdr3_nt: TGTGCCAGCAGCGTAGCGGGACTAGCCCACAATGAGCAGTTCTTC
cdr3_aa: CASSVAGLAHNEQFF

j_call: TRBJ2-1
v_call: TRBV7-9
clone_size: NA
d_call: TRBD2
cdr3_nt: TGTGCCAGCCGACGAGGGGCGGGACTAGCGGGAGGGCCCGGCGATGAGCAGTTCTTC
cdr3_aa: CASRRGAGLAGGPGDEQFF

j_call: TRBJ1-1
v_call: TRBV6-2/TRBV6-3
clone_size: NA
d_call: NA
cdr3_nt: TGTGCCAGCAGTTACGTACAGTTATGGGACACTGAAGCTTTCTTT
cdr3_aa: CASSYVQLWDTEAFF

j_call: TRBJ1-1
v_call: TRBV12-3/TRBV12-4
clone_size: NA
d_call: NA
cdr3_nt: TGTGCCAGCAGTTTCACCAAGTCAGGGAGCCGAACGGAAGCTTTCTTT
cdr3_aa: CASSFTKSGSRTEAFF

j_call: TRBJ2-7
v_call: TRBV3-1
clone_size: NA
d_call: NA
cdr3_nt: TGTGCCAGCAGCCAAGGAACTTTCTCCTACGAGCAGTACTTC
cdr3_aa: CASSQGTFSYEQYF

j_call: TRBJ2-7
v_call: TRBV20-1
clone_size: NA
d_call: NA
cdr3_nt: TGCAGTGCTAGAGATCGGACTACCTCCTACGAGCGGTACTTC
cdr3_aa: CSARDRTTSYERYF

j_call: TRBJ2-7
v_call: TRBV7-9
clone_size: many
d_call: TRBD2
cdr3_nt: TGTGCCAGCAGCGACGGACTAGTTTGGGAGCAGTACTTC
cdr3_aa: CASSDGLVWEQYF

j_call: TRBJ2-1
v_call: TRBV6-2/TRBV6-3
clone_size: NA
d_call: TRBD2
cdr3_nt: TGTGCCAGCAGTCCCGGGACTAGCGGGGCCTACAATGAGCAGTTCTTC
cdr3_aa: CASSPGTSGAYNEQFF

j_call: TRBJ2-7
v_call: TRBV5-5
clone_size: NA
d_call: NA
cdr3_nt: TGTGCCAGCCTTCGCTGGGGCAGCTACGAGCAGTACTTC
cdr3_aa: CASLRWGSYEQYF

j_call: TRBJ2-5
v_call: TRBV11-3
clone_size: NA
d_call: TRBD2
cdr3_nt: TGTGCCAGCAGCTTAGATCTGCCGGGAGCGGGAGGGCCAACAGAGACCCAGTACTTC
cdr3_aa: CASSLDLPGAGGPTETQYF

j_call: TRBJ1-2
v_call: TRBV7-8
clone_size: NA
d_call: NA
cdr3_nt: TGTGCCAGCAGCGCGAACGGGGCCGACTATGGCTACACCTTC
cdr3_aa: CASSANGADYGYTF

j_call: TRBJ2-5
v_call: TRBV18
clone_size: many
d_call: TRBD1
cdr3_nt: TGTGCCAGCTCACCAATGATCGGACAGGGAGAGCTGGGAGAGTCCCAGTACTTC
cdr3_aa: CASSPMIGQGELGESQYF

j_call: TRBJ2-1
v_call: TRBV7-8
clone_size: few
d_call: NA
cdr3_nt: TGTGCCAGCAGCCCGACTAGTGGTACAGAGCAGTTCTTC
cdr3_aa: CASSPTSGTEQFF

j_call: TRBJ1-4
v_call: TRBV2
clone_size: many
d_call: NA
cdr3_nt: TGTGCCAGCAGCGATACCGGGACCAACTCAGAAAAACTGTTTTTT
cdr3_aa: CASSDTGTNSEKLFF

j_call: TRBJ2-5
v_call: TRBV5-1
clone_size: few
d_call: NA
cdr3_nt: TGCGCCAGCAGCTTGGACCTAGGCCAAGAGACCCAGTACTTC
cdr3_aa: CASSLDLGQETQYF

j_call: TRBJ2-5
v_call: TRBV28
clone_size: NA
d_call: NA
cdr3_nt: TGTGCCAGCAGTTCCCGTCAGGGGCCGTACCAAGAGACCCAGTACTTC
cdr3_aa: CASSSRQGPYQETQYF

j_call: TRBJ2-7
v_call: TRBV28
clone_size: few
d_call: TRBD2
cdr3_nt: TGTGCCAGCAGTTTATGGCGGGAGGGGCGATACGAGCAGTACTTC
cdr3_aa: CASSLWREGRYEQYF

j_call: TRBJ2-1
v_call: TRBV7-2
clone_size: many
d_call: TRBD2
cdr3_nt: TGTGCCAGCAGCCAAACCGCGGGACTAGCGTCTTACAATGAGCAGTTCTTC
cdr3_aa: CASSQTAGLASYNEQFF

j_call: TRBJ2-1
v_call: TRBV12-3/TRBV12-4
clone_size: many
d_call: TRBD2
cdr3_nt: TGTGCCAGCAGTCCGGCGACTAGCGGGAGATACAATGAGCAGTTCTTC
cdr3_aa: CASSPATSGRYNEQFF

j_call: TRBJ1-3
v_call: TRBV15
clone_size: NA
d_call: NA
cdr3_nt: TGTGCCACCAGCAGAGACTTCCCCGGCGCCGACTCTGGAAACACCATATATTTT
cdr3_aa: CATSRDFPGADSGNTIYF

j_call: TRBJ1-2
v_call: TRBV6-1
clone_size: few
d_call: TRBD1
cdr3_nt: TGTGCCAGCAGTGAAGCGCCTCGGACAGGTAGAAATGGCTACACCTTC
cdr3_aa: CASSEAPRTGRNGYTF

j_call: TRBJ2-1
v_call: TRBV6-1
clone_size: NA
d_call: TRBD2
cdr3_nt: TGTGCCAGCAGATCCACGCCGGGACTAGCGGGAGGGCCTCGTGGCAATGAGCAGTTCTTC
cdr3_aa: CASRSTPGLAGGPRGNEQFF

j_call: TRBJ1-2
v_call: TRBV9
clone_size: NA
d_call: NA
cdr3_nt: TGTGCCAGCAGCGCGCCTTTGGACTCCCGGGGCTACACCTTC
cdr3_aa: CASSAPLDSRGYTF

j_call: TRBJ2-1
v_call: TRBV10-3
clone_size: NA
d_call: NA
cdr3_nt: TGTGCCATCAGTGATGACAAAACCAGCTCCTACAATGAGCAGTTCTTC
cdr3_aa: CAISDDKTSSYNEQFF

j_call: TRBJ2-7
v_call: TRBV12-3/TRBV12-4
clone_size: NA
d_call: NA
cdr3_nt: TGTGCCAGCAGTTTAAACCCGATTGCGTACGAGCAGTACTTC
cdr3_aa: CASSLNPIAYEQYF

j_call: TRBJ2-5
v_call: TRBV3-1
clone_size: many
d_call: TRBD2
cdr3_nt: TGTGCCAGCAGCCAAATGAGGATAGCGGGAGCTTTTGAGACCCAGTACTTC
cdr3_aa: CASSQMRIAGAFETQYF

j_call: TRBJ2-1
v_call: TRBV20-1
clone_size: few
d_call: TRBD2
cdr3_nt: TGCAGTGCTAGGACTAGCGGGAGGGCCATGTTCTTC
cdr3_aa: CSARTSGRAMFF

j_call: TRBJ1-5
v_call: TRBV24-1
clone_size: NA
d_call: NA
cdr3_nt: TGTGCCACCAGTGATCCAAATCAGCCCCAGCATTTT
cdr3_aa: CATSDPNQPQHF

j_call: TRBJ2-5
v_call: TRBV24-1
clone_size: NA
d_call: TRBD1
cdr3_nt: TGTGCCACCAGTGACCCGACAGGGGGAGAAGAGACCCAGTACTTC
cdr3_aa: CATSDPTGGEETQYF

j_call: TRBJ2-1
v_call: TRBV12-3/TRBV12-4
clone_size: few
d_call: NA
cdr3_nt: TGTGCCAGCAGCCGTCGGGAGAGCGGCTACAATGAGCAGTTCTTC
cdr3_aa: CASSRRESGYNEQFF

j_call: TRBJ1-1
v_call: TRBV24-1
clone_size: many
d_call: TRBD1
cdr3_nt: TGTGCCACCAGTGAACAGGGACAGGGGGGAATCGTAGCTTTCTTT
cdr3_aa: CATSEQGQGGIVAFF

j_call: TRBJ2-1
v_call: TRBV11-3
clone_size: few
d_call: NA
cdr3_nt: TGTGCCAGCAGCTACGGATTGGGACTGGAAAATGAGCAGTTCTTC
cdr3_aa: CASSYGLGLENEQFF

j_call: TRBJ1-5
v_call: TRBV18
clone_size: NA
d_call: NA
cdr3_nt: TGTGCCAGCTCACCAGAGGGTCAGCCCCAGCATTTT
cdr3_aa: CASSPEGQPQHF

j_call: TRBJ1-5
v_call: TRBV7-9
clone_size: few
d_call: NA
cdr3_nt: TGTGCCAGCAGCTCCGATAGCAATCAGCCCCAGCATTTT
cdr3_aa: CASSSDSNQPQHF

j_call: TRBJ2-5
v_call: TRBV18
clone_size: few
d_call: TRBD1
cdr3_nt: TGTGCCAGCTCACCTGGGACAGGGAAAGAGACCCAGTACTTC
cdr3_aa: CASSPGTGKETQYF